This TCR beta chain was documented in a study of naive and memory T cell subsets. Cells stained for CD3, CD4, CD8, CD45RA, CD27 and viability were sorted into four CD45RA/CD27 subsets. Both TRBC1 and TRBC2 were covered by a beta constant-region primer of two equimolar oligonucleotides. Ligated cDNA was amplified by four rounds of PCR with nested alpha and beta constant-region primers and SP2. Ligation attached a single-stranded oligonucleotide with a 12-nucleotide UMI and the SP2 primer to the cDNA 3' end. TCRdb re-called the UMI-ligation and nested PCR reads with MiXCR, one entry per CDR3 protein. This table holds some 110,000 distinct CDR3 sequences, roughly 32% found once. Points from the study as a whole: Over 95% of naive TCR sequences appeared only once, unlike memory subsets. From naive to CM, EM and EMRA, diversity decreased and Gini increased.

In its sample, this clonotype was seen a few times. Antigen: not known. The source is a human donor in good health. The source material was central memory CD4+ T cells from blood.

DNA for the CDR3: TGTGCCAGCAGTTTTTCTAGGACAGGGATATACAATGAGCAGTTCTTC. This translates into CASSFSRTGIYNEQFF. The J gene is TRBJ2-1, the V gene TRBV28, with 8 bases identical to TRBD1. The CDR3 covers 16 residues. The junction had 8 bases not matched to a gene; V was cut back by 3 bases and J by 4 bases. Germline V CDR1 and CDR2: MDHEN, SYDVKM.